The present entry profiles one T cell receptor beta chain with its context. Its antigen is not yet known. No much larger clone exists at a distance of one base, and base qualities are not known. Receptor amplification or capture employed the immunoSEQ multiplex PCR assay. In its TCRdb copy, this immuneACCESS table keeps in-frame sequences only and misses some clones. Where compared with another copy, unresolved V genes explain less than half of these, and the others have no known cause. This sample has about 45,000 clones in its table, and roughly 76% of those were observed once. Roughly 4% of the sample belongs to the ten largest clones. Taken from cysteine to phenylalanine, the CDR3 has 18 residues. Left in the record is the CDR3 DNA by itself, 54 bases read in frame from the first base. V is cut back by 4 bases and J by 3 bases, with 13 bases in the junction unmatched. From a lookup of the germline V gene, CDR1 and CDR2 are SGHTA and FQGNSA.

The study evaluated CTLA-4 blockade (ipilimumab) given together with focal radiation therapy in patients who had chemo-refractory metastatic non-small-cell lung cancer. These data come from a study of radiotherapy plus CTLA-4 blockade in lung cancer listed by TCRdb under 2018. Regarding the complete study: Among the enrolled patients, around 17% had an objective response, and about 29% reached disease control.

What the study reported, not specific to this receptor: Increased serum interferon-beta after radiation, together with early dynamic changes in blood T cell clones, were reported to be the strongest predictors of response. After treatment with radiotherapy and ipilimumab, TCR clones that originated in tumors expanded in peripheral blood.

The sequence was collected from a human donor with non-small cell lung cancer who had a complete response to radiotherapy plus ipilimumab. This sequence uses TRBV7-2 and TRBJ2-2, with 8 bases matching TRBD2. Material: peripheral blood, obtained from a patient treated with radiotherapy plus ipilimumab. The sequence in DNA is TGTGCCAGCAGCTCGCGGTTCGAGCGGGGGCGGCACACCGGGGAGCTGTTTTTT. The resulting protein is CASSSRFERGRHTGELFF.